These 30 T cell receptor beta chains were all obtained from the same sample, sequenced in a study of T-cell memory formation after mild COVID-19 (dated by TCRdb to the early 2020s). Receptor libraries were prepared by 5' RACE. Data came from an Illumina NovaSeq 6000. The raw public reads went through TCRdb reprocessing: fastp at Q25, MiXCR clone calling, in-frame beta chains kept. For every CDR3 protein sequence, its rows merge into one entry that carries the most common genes and DNA. This sample holds hundreds of thousands of distinct CDR3 sequences; 15% to 20% were observed only once. Clones ranked in the top ten supply about 12% of the sample. The sequencing input was PBMCs or a T cell subset sorted from them (not recorded which). The source is an adult woman who had mild COVID-19 (a few samples of this study predate the infection). The sample titles of this study are shuffled in the database, so cell type and time point are left out; the donor was told from shared clones.

This chain uses TRBV15 with TRBJ2-7, with 7 bases fitting TRBD1. Germline CDR1 LNHNV, CDR2 YYDKDF (reference sequence). V shed 1 base, J shed 2 bases, and the junction held 5 bases outside the gene matches. The CDR3 has 15 amino acids. CDR3 sequence: CATSRAQGGPYEQYF. The CDR3 DNA sequence: TGTGCCACCAGCAGAGCGCAAGGGGGCCCCTACGAGCAGTACTTC.

The gene calls are TRBV29-1 and TRBJ2-1; D perhaps matches TRBD1 (5 bases). Per the germline V gene, CDR1 is SQVTM and CDR2 is ANQGSEA. This CDR3 has 16 amino acids. V was clipped by 4 bases and J by 4 bases, with 20 bases between them. In DNA form, the CDR3 reads TGCAGCGTTGGTACCTTAGGGGCTGGGAATTACAATGAGCAGTTCTTC. Translation: CSVGTLGAGNYNEQFF.

This clonotype appeared a few times. For the CDR3, the DNA is TGTGCCAGCAGCTTGTACGGGGGTAGGGGCAATCAGCCCCAGCATTTT. It codes for CASSLYGGRGNQPQHF. This chain joins TRBV5-6 and TRBJ1-5; D is possibly TRBD1 (5 bases). This CDR3 spans 16 amino acids. Trimming took 1 base from V and 2 from J, leaving 13 bases between them. CDR1 SGHDT and CDR2 YYEEEE come from the germline V gene.

The chain joins TRBV24-1 to TRBJ2-3; 9 bases match TRBD1. Per the germline V gene, CDR1 is KGHDR and CDR2 is SFDVKD. The CDR3 length is 15 residues. J gave up 4 bases and V 7 bases, and 8 bases lay outside the gene matches. In nucleotides, the CDR3 is TGTGCCACCAGCGTCCTGGGACAGGGCGCAGATACGCAGTATTTT. The encoded protein is CATSVLGQGADTQYF.

The chain employs TRBV5-6 and TRBJ2-7; D is possibly TRBD1 (7 bases). V lost 1 base and J lost 2, with 13 bases in between. The CDR3 runs 15 residues. The V gene's germline CDR1 is SGHDT and CDR2 YYEEEE. The CDR3 spells CASSLSFRGAYEQYF. CDR3 DNA sequence: TGTGCCAGCAGCTTGTCGTTCAGGGGGGCCTACGAGCAGTACTTC.

This clonotype was seen at least ten times. CDR3 sequence (DNA): TGCGCCAGCAGCTTGGCCAGGGGCCTGAGCTCCTACGAGCAGTACTTC. Translation: CASSLARGLSSYEQYF. The chain couples TRBV5-1 to TRBJ2-7, with D possibly being TRBD1 (6 bases). Germline V lookup: CDR1 SGHRS, CDR2 YFSETQ. There are 16 residues in the CDR3. Trimming left V 0 bases short and J 0 bases short, with 13 bases between.

This clonotype was found a few times. The CDR3 loop is CASSLQDSYEQYF. In DNA, the CDR3 is TGTGCCAGCAGTCTTCAGGACTCCTACGAGCAGTACTTC. J is TRBJ2-7 and V is TRBV6-1; D remains unclear. The CDR3 sequence is 13 residues long. The ends were cut back, 5 bases at V and 0 bases at J, with 8 bases in the middle. Germline V gene lookup returns CDR1 MNHNS and CDR2 SASEGT.

The rearrangement uses TRBV20-1 and TRBJ2-1; D may be TRBD2 (6 bases). The V and J ends lost 3 bases and 8 bases respectively, with 20 bases between them. The CDR3 spans 15 residues. Germline assignment: CDR1 DFQATT and CDR2 SNEGSKA (reference sequence). DNA of the CDR3: TGCAGTGCTAGTAATGACGGGGGTGGTTTCGATGAGCAGTTCTTC. Its protein is CSASNDGGGFDEQFF.

The rearrangement links TRBV6-5 to TRBJ1-1; possible D gene TRBD1, 6 bases. This CDR3 has 15 residues. Looked up from germline, CDR1 is MNHEY and CDR2 is SVGAGI. The V and J ends lost 3 bases and 10 bases respectively, with 21 bases between them. The CDR3 nucleotides are TGTGCCAGCAGTTATGACGGCACAGGGAGGGACGGAGCTTTCTTT. Amino acids: CASSYDGTGRDGAFF.

The chain is built from TRBV5-5 and TRBJ1-4; TRBD1 agrees at 7 bases. CDR1 is SGHKS and CDR2 is YYEKEE in the germline V gene (reference sequence). There are 14 residues in the CDR3. V lost 4 bases, J lost 8 bases, and 8 bases stayed unmatched. For the CDR3, the DNA is TGTGCCAGCAGCACTCTACAGGGGACCGAAAAACTGTTTTTT. Encoded protein: CASSTLQGTEKLFF.

This clonotype occurred a few times. This chain links TRBV30 with TRBJ2-7; 8 nucleotides line up with TRBD2. V shed 0 bases and J 3 bases; nucleotides not matched to a gene: 4. CDR1 and CDR2 from the germline V gene are GTSNPN and SVGIG (reference sequence). CDR3 length: 14 amino acids. The CDR3 loop is CAWSVGRGDYEQYF. CDR3 in DNA: TGTGCCTGGAGTGTTGGGCGGGGGGACTACGAGCAGTACTTC.

This clonotype was counted many times. The chain uses TRBV6-1 and TRBJ2-7, with D perhaps TRBD1 (6 bases). CDR1 MNHNS and CDR2 SASEGT come from the germline V gene. The CDR3 is 17 residues long. V was cut by 6 bases and J by 0 bases, with 21 bases left in between. The DNA for the CDR3 is TGTGCCAGCAGCCCTGACATCGGACAGAGAGGCTCCTACGAGCAGTACTTC. Protein product: CASSPDIGQRGSYEQYF.

In DNA, the CDR3 is TGCGCCAGCAGCTTGATCACAGCAACTAATGAAAAACTGTTTTTT. Amino acid sequence: CASSLITATNEKLFF. V and J are TRBV5-1 and TRBJ1-4; the D is unclear. Germline CDR1 SGHRS, CDR2 YFSETQ. The V end lost 1 base, the J end lost 0 bases, and 7 bases lay between the germline ends. The CDR3 spans 15 residues.

The J gene is TRBJ2-1, the V gene TRBV12-3 or TRBV12-4; D unresolved. The CDR3 loop spans 15 amino acids. Deletions cut 3 bases from V and 5 bases from J, with 14 bases between. The CDR3 region is CASSFEGLIDNEQFF. The DNA for the CDR3 is TGTGCCAGCAGTTTCGAAGGGCTCATAGACAATGAGCAGTTCTTC.

The rearrangement uses TRBV20-1 and TRBJ2-7; D might be TRBD2 (6 bases). Germline V lookup: CDR1 DFQATT, CDR2 SNEGSKA (reference sequence). This CDR3 spans 13 amino acids. Trimming removed 6 bases at V and 3 bases at J, with 15 bases between. In nucleotides, the CDR3 is TGCAGTGCACCCACGGGACTGAGCTACGAGCAGTACTTC. It encodes CSAPTGLSYEQYF.

This clonotype appeared once. The rearrangement links TRBV20-1 to TRBJ2-6, with D unclear. CDR1 and CDR2 (germline): DFQATT, SNEGSKA (reference sequence). The V end lost 1 base, the J end lost 11 bases, and 12 bases lay between the germline ends. This CDR3 comprises 13 residues. This CDR3 reads CSARAPSNDVLTF. In DNA form, the CDR3 reads TGCAGTGCTAGAGCCCCCAGTAACGACGTCCTGACTTTC.

This clonotype occurred a few times. V usage is TRBV19 and J usage is TRBJ2-1, with a weak D call TRBD2 (6 bases). V was shortened by 1 base and J by 7 bases, with 8 bases between the two germline ends. The CDR3 is made up of 13 amino acids. CDR1 is LNHDA and CDR2 is SQIVND in the germline V gene (reference sequence). The CDR3 DNA reads as TGTGCCAGTAGTATAGGAGGGAGGAATGAGCAGTTCTTC. It specifies CASSIGGRNEQFF.

This clonotype has more than one count but fewer than ten. J is TRBJ2-3 and V is TRBV10-3; 13 bases line up with TRBD2. V shed 3 bases and J 7 bases; nucleotides not matched to a gene: 4. CDR3 length equals 15 residues. Germline V gives CDR1 ENHRY, CDR2 SYGVKD. The DNA for the CDR3 is TGTGCCATCAGTGATCCGGGACTAGCGGGATATACGCAGTATTTT. It encodes CAISDPGLAGYTQYF.

This clonotype was picked up a small number of times. The rearrangement links TRBV7-9 to TRBJ1-1; 7 nucleotides align to TRBD1. The CDR3 extends over 16 amino acids. Germline CDR1 and CDR2: SEHNR and FQNEAQ (reference sequence). J lost 0 bases, V lost 5 bases, and 9 bases had no gene match. CDR3 nucleotides: TGTGCCAGCAGCCCAGCGGGGACAGCGGTGAACACTGAAGCTTTCTTT. It encodes CASSPAGTAVNTEAFF.

V usage is TRBV5-1 and J usage is TRBJ2-7, with 12 bases fitting TRBD2. The CDR3 contains 15 residues. The germline CDR1 and CDR2 sequences are SGHRS and YFSETQ. V shed 4 bases and J 4 bases; nucleotides not matched to a gene: 6. The CDR3 region is CASSRGLAGRYEQYF. The CDR3 DNA reads as TGCGCCAGCAGCCGAGGACTAGCGGGAAGATACGAGCAGTACTTC.

This chain links TRBV18 with TRBJ2-3; 11 nucleotides align to TRBD1. The junction had 5 bases not matched to a gene; V was cut back by 0 bases and J by 3 bases. Germline assignment: CDR1 KGHSH and CDR2 LQKENI. This CDR3 has 17 amino acids. For the CDR3, the DNA is TGTGCCAGCTCACCACCGTGGACAGGGGGCCTGACAGATACGCAGTATTTT. Translated, it gives CASSPPWTGGLTDTQYF.

This chain uses TRBV4-3 with TRBJ1-2, with D possibly TRBD1 on 6 matching bases. Trimming took 0 bases from V and 6 from J, leaving 14 bases between them. Germline V gives CDR1 LGHNA, CDR2 YSLEER. The CDR3 is 15 residues long. CDR3 DNA sequence: TGCGCCAGCAGCCAAGATTCTCGGGGGGGCGATGGCTACACCTTC. Its protein is CASSQDSRGGDGYTF.

The chain is built from TRBV5-1 and TRBJ1-2, with no clear D. Deletions cut 4 bases from V and 1 base from J, with 11 bases between. The germline V gene encodes CDR1 SGHRS and CDR2 YFSETQ. CDR3 size: 14 residues. The CDR3 region is CASSPDKINYGYTF. Written as DNA, the CDR3 is TGCGCCAGCAGCCCGGATAAGATTAACTATGGCTACACCTTC.

In its sample, this clonotype was seen a few times. The V call is TRBV5-6, the J call TRBJ1-6; D remains ambiguous. This CDR3 has 14 residues. Germline CDR1 reads SGHDT; CDR2 reads YYEEEE. V dropped 0 bases and J dropped 9 bases, with 10 bases sitting between them. The CDR3 nucleotides read TGTGCCAGCAGCTTGGCCCCTGAGCTTTCACCCCTCCACTTT. Its protein is CASSLAPELSPLHF.

This clonotype was found a few times. V and J are TRBV4-1 and TRBJ2-5; 7 bases fit TRBD1. CDR1 and CDR2 from the germline V gene are MGHRA and YSYEKL. The length of the CDR3 is 15 residues. V was pared by 4 bases and J by 5 bases, with 10 bases of the junction left unmatched. The CDR3 DNA reads as TGCGCCAGCAGCCTTGGTGACAGGGCGTACGAGACCCAGTACTTC. The encoded protein is CASSLGDRAYETQYF.

The chain has TRBV15 and TRBJ2-1; D is undetermined. Germline CDR1 reads LNHNV; CDR2 reads YYDKDF (reference sequence). CDR3 length equals 15 residues. The V gene lost 7 bases and the J gene lost 0 bases, with 13 bases spanning the gap. CDR3 loop: CATTKAASSYNEQFF. For the CDR3, the DNA is TGTGCCACCACTAAGGCAGCGAGCTCCTACAATGAGCAGTTCTTC.

V is TRBV7-8 and J is TRBJ2-3; 7 bases align to TRBD2. The CDR3 runs to 14 residues. The germline V gene has CDR1 SGHVS and CDR2 FQNEAQ. V dropped 2 bases and J dropped 5; count of bases not matched to a gene: 4. Written as DNA, the CDR3 is TGTGCCAGCAGCTTACGCGGGAGTGGAGATACGCAGTATTTT. This codes for CASSLRGSGDTQYF.

The chain employs TRBV20-1 and TRBJ1-5, with D uncertain. Germline V gene lookup returns CDR1 DFQATT and CDR2 SNEGSKA (reference sequence). With 5 bases removed from V and 7 bases from J, the gap between germline ends came to 12 bases. The CDR3 loop spans 12 amino acids. CDR3 bases: TGCAGTGCTCGACAAGAATGGCAGCCCCAGCATTTT. Translating it yields CSARQEWQPQHF.

This chain links TRBV4-3 with TRBJ2-7; 9 bases match TRBD2. Looked up from germline, CDR1 is LGHNA and CDR2 is YSLEER. The CDR3 has 15 residues. V shed 4 bases and J 4 bases; nucleotides not matched to a gene: 8. The CDR3 bases are TGCGCCAGCAGCCCTTCCAGCGGGAGGAGATACGAGCAGTACTTC. This gives the protein CASSPSSGRRYEQYF.

At least ten counts were recorded for this clonotype. The chain couples TRBV7-2 to TRBJ1-2; D unresolved. The CDR3 has 13 residues. The germline V gene encodes CDR1 SGHTA and CDR2 FQGNSA. The V and J ends lost 3 bases and 8 bases respectively, with 13 bases between them. CDR3 DNA: TGTGCCAGCAGCTTGAGTCAGTCTTACGGCTACACCTTC. It translates to CASSLSQSYGYTF.